This paragraph reports one TCR beta chain. This entry is derived from a study of blood T cell repertoires in COVID-19. On the study more broadly: The United States, Italy and Spain provided the acute and convalescent COVID-19 samples.

Here immunoSEQ multiplex PCR was the method, and the copy in TCRdb shows in-frame clones only, minus some. The table has under 200,000 clones, roughly 84% seen once. Germline loops: CDR1 SGHDN, CDR2 FVKESK. Trimming shortened V by 4 bases and J by 0 bases, and 16 bases separated the two germline ends. The CDR3 is 17 amino acids. This clonotype was obtained from a woman aged 45-59 years who had recovered from COVID-19. V is TRBV14 and J is TRBJ1-3, with no clear D. The specimen was PBMCs or T cells enriched from blood (not recorded which). For the CDR3, the DNA is TGTGCCAGCAGCCCTACCTATGGTAGCACCTCTGGAAACACCATATATTTT. It yields the protein CASSPTYGSTSGNTIYF. Complete variable domain (other parts from reference TRBV14 and TRBJ1-3): EAGVTQFPSHSVIEKGQTVTLRCDPISGHDNLYWYRRVMGKEIKFLLHFVKESKQDESGMPNNRFLAERTGGTYSTLKVQPAELEDSGVYFCASSPTYGSTSGNTIYFGEGSWLTVV.